This section outlines one T cell receptor beta chain sequence together with its context. The sample belongs to a study of blood T cell repertoires in COVID-19. This CDR3 has 14 amino acids. Germline loops: CDR1 ENHRY, CDR2 SYGVKD. V shed 5 bases and J shed 2 bases, with 10 bases lying between them. How the authors handled the data: Amplified reference gene primers provided the basis for estimating nucleated cell counts. Profiled with immunoSEQ multiplex PCR; TCRdb holds only in-frame clones, not every one. The V and J calls and clone size come from that table; D and trimming were worked out from the DNA. The table has roughly 100,000 clones, about four fifths seen once.

Sequencing input: peripheral blood. The chain joins TRBV10-3 to TRBJ2-1, with D maybe TRBD1 (5 bases). This clonotype was obtained from a man aged 40-55 years with active or convalescent COVID-19. In DNA form, the CDR3 reads TGTGCCATCAGTACCAGGGATGCCTACAATGAGCAGTTCTTC. Amino acid sequence: CAISTRDAYNEQFF.